These 12 T cell receptor beta chains were all obtained from the same sample, sequenced in a study of cytomegalovirus exposure and HLA in healthy donors. The PCR was carried out with 60 Vbeta primers and 13 Jbeta primers. Only in-frame clones appear in the TCRdb table, and some are missing; sequencing was by immunoSEQ multiplex PCR. The sample includes around 130,000 clones, over 70% seen only once; the top ten take around 1.5%. The sample taken for sequencing was PBMCs. These receptors originate from a woman between 18 and 29 years old in good health and CMV-seronegative.

CDR3 sequence (DNA): TGTGCCAGCAGCTTTCGAGCGGGAGGGCTGGAGACCCAGTACTTC. Its translation is CASSFRAGGLETQYF. The chain is built from TRBV7-7 and TRBJ2-5, with 10 bases matching TRBD2. Germline values: CDR1 SSHAT, CDR2 FNYEAQ (reference sequence). This CDR3 comprises 15 residues. J lost 5 bases, V lost 3 bases, and 6 bases had no gene match.

This chain connects TRBV30 to TRBJ2-7, with 9 bases aligning to TRBD2. Germline CDR1 and CDR2: GTSNPN and SVGIG (reference sequence). Germline trimming cut 5 bases from V and 2 bases from J; bases unmatched to any gene: 4. The CDR3 covers 13 residues. Here the CDR3 reads CAWSSGAPYEQYF. CDR3 nucleotide sequence: TGTGCCTGGTCTAGCGGGGCGCCCTACGAGCAGTACTTC.

The chain combines TRBV6-5 with TRBJ1-2; possibly TRBD1 for D (6 bases). V was pared by 6 bases and J by 1 base, with 15 bases between. The CDR3 totals 15 residues. The germline V gene encodes CDR1 MNHEY and CDR2 SVGAGI. The CDR3 DNA is TGTGCCAGCAGGAAGACAGGCGAGATTAACTATGGCTACACCTTC. Its translation is CASRKTGEINYGYTF.

V and J are TRBV18 and TRBJ1-1; TRBD1 matches 8 bases. Germline V gene sequence: CDR1 KGHSH, CDR2 LQKENI. V was clipped by 4 bases and J by 7 bases; unmatched bases: 8. The CDR3 runs to 14 residues. For the CDR3, the DNA is TGTGCCAGCTCACGCCAGGGGGCAAACTTTGAAGCTTTCTTT. It translates to CASSRQGANFEAFF.

CDR3 sequence: CASSAAGTGQETQYF. CDR3 DNA sequence: TGTGCCAGCAGCGCTGCCGGGACAGGGCAAGAGACCCAGTACTTC. This sequence joins TRBV5-6 and TRBJ2-5; 9 positions agree with TRBD1. Trimming took 4 bases from V and 2 from J; bases not matched to a gene: 6. CDR3 length equals 15 residues. Germline V gene lookup returns CDR1 SGHDT and CDR2 YYEEEE.

The V and J genes are TRBV18 and TRBJ2-4; TRBD1 agrees at 7 bases. CDR1 is KGHSH and CDR2 is LQKENI in the germline V gene. The J segment lost 0 bases and the V segment lost 6 bases, leaving 11 bases of the junction unmatched. The CDR3 contains 17 residues. CDR3 residues: CASSFLQGQLAKNIQYF. CDR3 nucleotides: TGTGCCAGCTCCTTCCTTCAGGGACAGCTAGCCAAAAACATTCAGTACTTC.

The J gene is TRBJ1-5, the V gene TRBV18; D unresolved. V was shortened by 1 base and J by 5 bases, with 9 bases between the two germline ends. Germline V gene lookup returns CDR1 KGHSH and CDR2 LQKENI. The CDR3 sequence is 14 residues long. CDR3 loop: CASSPRESYQPQHF. CDR3 DNA sequence: TGTGCCAGCTCACCACGGGAGTCTTATCAGCCCCAGCATTTT.

This clone was observed a single time. This rearrangement joins TRBV4-1 to TRBJ2-5; 7 nucleotides match TRBD1. Germline CDR1 and CDR2: MGHRA and YSYEKL. CDR3 length: 15 residues. J lost 2 bases, V lost 1 base, and 4 bases had no gene match. In nucleotides, the CDR3 is TGCGCCAGCAGCCAAGGTCCGGACAGGCAAGAGACCCAGTACTTC. This translates into CASSQGPDRQETQYF.

The V and J genes are TRBV2 and TRBJ2-5; perhaps TRBD2 as D (5 bases). V gave up 6 bases and J gave up 0 bases, with 17 bases separating them. Germline V gene lookup returns CDR1 SNHLY and CDR2 FYNNEI. This CDR3 spans 16 amino acids. The chain's CDR3 is CASSPGVAQNQETQYF. In DNA, the CDR3 is TGTGCCAGCAGCCCCGGGGTAGCGCAAAACCAAGAGACCCAGTACTTC.

The chain carries TRBV4-1 and TRBJ1-5; D remains unclear. Trimming shortened V by 0 bases and J by 3 bases, and 12 bases separated the two germline ends. Germline CDR1 MGHRA, CDR2 YSYEKL. The CDR3 contains 16 residues. For the CDR3, the DNA is TGCGCCAGCAGCCAAGAAGTCGGCGGTAACAATCAGCCCCAGCATTTT. Residues: CASSQEVGGNNQPQHF.

A few counts support this clone. V gene TRBV7-9 combines with J gene TRBJ1-5; D is possibly TRBD1 (5 bases). Per germline, CDR1 SEHNR and CDR2 FQNEAQ (reference sequence). The CDR3 is 12 amino acids. V lost 5 bases to trimming and J lost 8 bases, with 10 bases between them. The CDR3 spells CASSQSTEPQHF. In nucleotides, the CDR3 is TGTGCCAGCAGCCAATCGACAGAGCCCCAGCATTTT.

The rearrangement uses TRBV5-4 and TRBJ1-1; the match to TRBD1 covers 8 bases. CDR3 length equals 15 residues. Trimming at V came to 4 bases and at J to 6 bases, leaving 11 bases not matched to a gene. Germline CDR1 is SGHNT and CDR2 is YYREEE (reference sequence). The CDR3 sequence: CASSVPGTGHAEAFF. In DNA, the CDR3 is TGTGCCAGCAGCGTTCCCGGGACAGGTCACGCTGAAGCTTTCTTT.